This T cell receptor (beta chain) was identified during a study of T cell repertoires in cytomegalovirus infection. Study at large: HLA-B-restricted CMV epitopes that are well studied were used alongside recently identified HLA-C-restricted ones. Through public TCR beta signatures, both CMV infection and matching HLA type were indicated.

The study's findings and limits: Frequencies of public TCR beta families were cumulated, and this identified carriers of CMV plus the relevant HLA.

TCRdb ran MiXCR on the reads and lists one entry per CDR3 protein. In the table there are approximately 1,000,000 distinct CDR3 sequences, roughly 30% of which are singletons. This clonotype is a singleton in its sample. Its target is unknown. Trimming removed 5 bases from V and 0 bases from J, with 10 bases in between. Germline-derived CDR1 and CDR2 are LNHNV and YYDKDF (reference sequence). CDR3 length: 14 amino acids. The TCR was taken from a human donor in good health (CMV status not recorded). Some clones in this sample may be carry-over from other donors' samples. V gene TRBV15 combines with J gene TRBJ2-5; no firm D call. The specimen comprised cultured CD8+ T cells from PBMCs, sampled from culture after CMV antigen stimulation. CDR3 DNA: TGTGCCACCAGCTTGACGGGCCACCAAGAGACCCAGTACTTC. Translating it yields CATSLTGHQETQYF.